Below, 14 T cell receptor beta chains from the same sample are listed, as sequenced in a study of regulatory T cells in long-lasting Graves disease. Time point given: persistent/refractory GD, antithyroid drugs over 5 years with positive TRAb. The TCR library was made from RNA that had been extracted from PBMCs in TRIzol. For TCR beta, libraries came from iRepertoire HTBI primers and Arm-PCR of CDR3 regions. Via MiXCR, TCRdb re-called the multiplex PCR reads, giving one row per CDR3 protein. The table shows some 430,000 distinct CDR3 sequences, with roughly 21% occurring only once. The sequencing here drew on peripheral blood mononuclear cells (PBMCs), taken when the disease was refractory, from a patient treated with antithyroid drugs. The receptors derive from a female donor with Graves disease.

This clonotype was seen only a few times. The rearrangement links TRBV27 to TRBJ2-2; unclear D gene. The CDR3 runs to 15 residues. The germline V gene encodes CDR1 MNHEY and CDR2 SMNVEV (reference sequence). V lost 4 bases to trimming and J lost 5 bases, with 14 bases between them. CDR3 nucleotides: TGTGCCAGCAGTTCCTTTGCTAGTGGGACCGGGGAGCTGTTTTTT. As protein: CASSSFASGTGELFF.

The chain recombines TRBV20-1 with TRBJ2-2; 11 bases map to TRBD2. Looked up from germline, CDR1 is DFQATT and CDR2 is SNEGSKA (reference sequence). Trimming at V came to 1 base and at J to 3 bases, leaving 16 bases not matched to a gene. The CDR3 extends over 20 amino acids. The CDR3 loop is CSARGSRLAGGHFDTGELFF. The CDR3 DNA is TGCAGTGCTAGAGGTTCCCGGCTAGCGGGGGGCCATTTTGACACCGGGGAGCTGTTTTTT.

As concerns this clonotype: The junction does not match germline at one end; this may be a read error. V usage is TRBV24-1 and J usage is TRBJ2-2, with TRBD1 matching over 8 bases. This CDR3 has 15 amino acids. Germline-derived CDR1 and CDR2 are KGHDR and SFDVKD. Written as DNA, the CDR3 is TGTGCCAGCAGTTTAGAACAGGGGGTGACCGGGGAGCTGTTTTTT. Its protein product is CASSLEQGVTGELFF.

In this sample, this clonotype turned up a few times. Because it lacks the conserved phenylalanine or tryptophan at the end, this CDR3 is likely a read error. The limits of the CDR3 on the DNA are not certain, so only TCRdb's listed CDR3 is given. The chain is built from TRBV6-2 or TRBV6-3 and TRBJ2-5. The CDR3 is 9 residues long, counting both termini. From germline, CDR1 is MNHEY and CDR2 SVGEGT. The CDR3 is CASSYSAQL.

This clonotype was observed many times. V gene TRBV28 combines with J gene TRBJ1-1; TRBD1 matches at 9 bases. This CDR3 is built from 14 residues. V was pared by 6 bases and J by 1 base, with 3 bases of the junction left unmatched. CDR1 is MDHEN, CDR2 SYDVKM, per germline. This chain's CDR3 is CASRTGGPNTEAFF. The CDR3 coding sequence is TGTGCCAGCAGGACAGGGGGTCCGAACACTGAAGCTTTCTTT.

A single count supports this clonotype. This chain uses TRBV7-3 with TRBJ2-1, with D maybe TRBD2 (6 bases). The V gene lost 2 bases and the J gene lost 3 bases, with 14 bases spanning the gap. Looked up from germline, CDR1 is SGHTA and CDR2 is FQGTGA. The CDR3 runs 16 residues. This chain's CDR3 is CASSLAGAGHYNEQFF. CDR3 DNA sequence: TGTGCCAGCAGCTTAGCTGGGGCGGGGCACTACAATGAGCAGTTCTTC.

The CDR3 DNA follows: TGTGCCAGCTCACCTACAGGGGGCGAGAACTATGGCTACACCTTC. It translates to CASSPTGGENYGYTF. This chain joins TRBV18 and TRBJ1-2; 9 bases match TRBD1. The V segment lost 3 bases and the J segment 2 bases; nucleotides outside the gene matches: 4. Germline lookup yields CDR1 KGHSH and CDR2 LQKENI. CDR3 size: 15 residues.

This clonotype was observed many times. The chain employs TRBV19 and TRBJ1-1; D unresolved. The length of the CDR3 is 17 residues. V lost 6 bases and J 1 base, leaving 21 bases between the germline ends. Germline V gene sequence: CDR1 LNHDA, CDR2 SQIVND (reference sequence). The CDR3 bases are TGTGCCAGTAGCAAGGGTCTCGACTTTTTGCCGAACACTGAAGCTTTCTTT. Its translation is CASSKGLDFLPNTEAFF.

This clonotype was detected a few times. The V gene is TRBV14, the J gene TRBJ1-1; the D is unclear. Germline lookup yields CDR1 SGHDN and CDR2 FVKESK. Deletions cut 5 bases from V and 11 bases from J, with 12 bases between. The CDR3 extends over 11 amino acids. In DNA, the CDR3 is TGTGCCAGCAGCGCGACGGGTACCGCTTTCTTT. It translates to CASSATGTAFF.

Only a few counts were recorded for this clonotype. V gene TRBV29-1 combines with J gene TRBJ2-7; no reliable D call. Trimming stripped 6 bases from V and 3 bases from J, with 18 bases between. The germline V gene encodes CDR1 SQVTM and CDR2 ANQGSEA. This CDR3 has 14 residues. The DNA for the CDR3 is TGCAGCGTCTCGTTTGGGGAAATGGACTACGAGCAGTACTTC. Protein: CSVSFGEMDYEQYF.

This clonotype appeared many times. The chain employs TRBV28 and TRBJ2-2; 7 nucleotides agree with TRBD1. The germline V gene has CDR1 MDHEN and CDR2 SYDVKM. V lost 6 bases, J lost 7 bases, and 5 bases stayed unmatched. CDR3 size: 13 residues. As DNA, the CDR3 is TGTGCCAGCAGGAGACAGGGCAACGGGGAGCTGTTTTTT. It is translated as CASRRQGNGELFF.

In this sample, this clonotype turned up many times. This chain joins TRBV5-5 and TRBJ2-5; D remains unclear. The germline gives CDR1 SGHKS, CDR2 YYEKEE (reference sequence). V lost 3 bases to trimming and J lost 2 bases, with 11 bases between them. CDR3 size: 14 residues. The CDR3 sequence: CASSSRPIQETQYF. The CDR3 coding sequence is TGTGCCAGCAGCTCGAGGCCTATTCAAGAGACCCAGTACTTC.

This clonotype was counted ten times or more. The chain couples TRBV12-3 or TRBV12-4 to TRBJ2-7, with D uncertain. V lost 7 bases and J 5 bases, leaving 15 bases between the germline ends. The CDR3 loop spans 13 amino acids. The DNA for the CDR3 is TGTGCCAGCACCGCCGAACGTGGGGACGAGCAGTACTTC. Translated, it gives CASTAERGDEQYF.

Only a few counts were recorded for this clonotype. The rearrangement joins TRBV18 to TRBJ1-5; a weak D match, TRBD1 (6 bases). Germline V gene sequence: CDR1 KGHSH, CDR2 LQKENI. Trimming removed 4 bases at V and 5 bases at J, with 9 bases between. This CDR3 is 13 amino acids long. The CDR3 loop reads CASSREGDQPQHF. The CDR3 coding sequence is TGTGCCAGCTCACGCGAGGGGGATCAGCCCCAGCATTTT.